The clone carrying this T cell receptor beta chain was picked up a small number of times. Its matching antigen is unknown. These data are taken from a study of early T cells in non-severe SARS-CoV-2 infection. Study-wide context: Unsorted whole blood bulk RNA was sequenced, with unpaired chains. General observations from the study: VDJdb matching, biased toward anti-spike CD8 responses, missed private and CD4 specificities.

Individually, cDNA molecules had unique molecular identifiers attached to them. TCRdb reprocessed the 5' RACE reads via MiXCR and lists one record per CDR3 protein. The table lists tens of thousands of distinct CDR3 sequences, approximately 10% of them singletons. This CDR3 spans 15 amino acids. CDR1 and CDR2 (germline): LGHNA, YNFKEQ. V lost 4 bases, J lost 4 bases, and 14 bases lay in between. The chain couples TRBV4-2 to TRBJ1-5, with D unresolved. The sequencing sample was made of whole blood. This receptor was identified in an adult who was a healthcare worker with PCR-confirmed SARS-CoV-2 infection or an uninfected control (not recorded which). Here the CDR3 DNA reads TGTGCCAGCAGCCTAAGTACTCTCGGGAATCAGCCCCAGCATTTT. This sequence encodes CASSLSTLGNQPQHF.